This T cell receptor beta chain was profiled in a study of OX40 agonist ivuxolimab in advanced cancers. Libraries were prepared by immunoSEQ multiplex PCR; TCRdb keeps only in-frame clonotypes and omits some of them. Among 95,000 to 100,000 clones, about nine tenths were seen once, and the ten largest hold around 1.6%. The sequenced sample was CD4+ or CD8+ T cells sorted from blood, obtained in a trial of the OX40 agonist ivuxolimab. This sequence was found in an adult with an advanced solid tumor such as melanoma, head and neck, liver or kidney cancer.

CDR3 bases: TGTGCCAGCAGCTCTGCGAGGGATTCACCCCTCCACTTT. Its protein is CASSSARDSPLHF. The V and J genes are TRBV5-4 and TRBJ1-6; no clear D. Deletions cut 3 bases from V and 8 bases from J, with 9 bases between. The CDR3 sequence is 13 residues long. Germline CDR1 reads SGHNT; CDR2 reads YYREEE (reference sequence).